These T cell receptor beta chains were read from a single sample in a study of cytomegalovirus exposure and HLA in healthy donors. Clones were read by immunoSEQ multiplex PCR, and TCRdb kept only the in-frame ones, dropping some. The sample lists about 130,000 clones, around three quarters occurring once. Sequences were obtained from PBMCs. The receptors shown here come from a man aged 25-40 years in good health. Each CDR3 is given with its conserved first and last residue. The D gene is left open where the match is weak. Clone size is not always given. Where it is, it says once, few, many or a class for expanded clones.

V	J	D	size	CDR3	DNA
TRBV4-1	TRBJ1-5	-	once	CASSQDPFVPQPQHF	TGCGCCAGCAGCCAAGATCCGTTCGTCCCTCAGCCCCAGCATTTT
TRBV4-1	TRBJ2-3	TRBD2	few	CASRRFFTTGTSGMSGTQYF	TGCGCCAGCAGACGGTTTTTCACTACCGGGACTAGCGGGATGTCTGGTACGCAGTATTTT
TRBV27	TRBJ2-7	-	-	CASSHGGYGNEQYF	TGTGCCAGCAGTCACGGAGGATATGGCAACGAGCAGTACTTC
TRBV5-1	TRBJ2-3	TRBD1	-	CASRPPMTYRGQGKDTQYF	TGCGCCAGCAGACCTCCAATGACTTACCGGGGACAGGGGAAAGATACGCAGTATTTT
TRBV6-1	TRBJ2-7	-	-	CASSEGPGDIHEQYF	TGTGCCAGCAGTGAAGGGCCCGGGGACATCCACGAGCAGTACTTC
TRBV28	TRBJ2-5	-	-	CASSLGDYQETQYF	TGTGCCAGCAGTTTAGGAGATTACCAAGAGACCCAGTACTTC
TRBV5-8	TRBJ1-1	TRBD1	-	CASSQTGAPEAFF	TGTGCCAGCAGCCAGACAGGGGCCCCTGAAGCTTTCTTT
TRBV15	TRBJ1-5	TRBD1	-	CATSRDRNNQPQHF	TGTGCCACCAGCAGGGACAGGAATAATCAGCCCCAGCATTTT
TRBV5-1	TRBJ2-3	TRBD2	-	CASSVLAGATDTQYF	TGCGCCAGCAGCGTACTAGCGGGAGCTACAGATACGCAGTATTTT
TRBV7-8	TRBJ1-1	-	-	CASSLGGGINTEAFF	TGTGCCAGCAGCTTAGGAGGGGGAATAAACACTGAAGCTTTCTTT
TRBV19	TRBJ1-5	-	-	CASSVGWGSNQPQHF	TGTGCCAGTAGTGTGGGGTGGGGCAGCAATCAGCCCCAGCATTTT
TRBV6-1	TRBJ1-2	TRBD1	-	CASSVVQGAGYTF	TGTGCCAGCAGTGTCGTCCAGGGGGCTGGCTACACCTTC
TRBV11-3	TRBJ2-7	-	-	CASARKEIYEQYF	TGTGCCAGCGCTCGGAAGGAGATATACGAGCAGTACTTC
TRBV7-9	TRBJ2-3	TRBD2	once	CASSLEGGRDTQYF	TGTGCCAGCAGCTTGGAGGGAGGGCGAGATACGCAGTATTTT
TRBV18	TRBJ2-2	-	-	CASSPLKGPDTGELFF	TGTGCCAGCTCACCTCTTAAGGGGCCTGACACCGGGGAGCTGTTTTTT
TRBV10-3	TRBJ1-1	-	-	CAIGTPNTEAFF	TGTGCCATAGGGACACCCAACACTGAAGCTTTCTTT
TRBV18	TRBJ1-4	TRBD1	-	CASSPPGQPNEKLFF	TGTGCCAGCTCACCACCGGGACAGCCGAATGAAAAACTGTTTTTT
TRBV7-3	TRBJ1-2	TRBD1	-	CASTPEGTAVYGYTF	TGTGCCAGCACTCCCGAGGGGACAGCCGTCTATGGCTACACCTTC
TRBV4-1	TRBJ2-1	TRBD2	-	CASSHTGLAAYNEQFF	TGCGCCAGCAGCCACACGGGACTAGCGGCCTACAATGAGCAGTTCTTC
TRBV6-5	TRBJ1-4	TRBD1	-	CASSPQTGPSQKLFF	TGTGCCAGCAGTCCTCAGACAGGGCCTTCCCAAAAACTGTTTTTT
TRBV15	TRBJ2-3	-	-	CATSRAFTDPSWYF	TGTGCCACCAGCAGAGCCTTCACAGATCCCTCGTGGTATTTT
TRBV19	TRBJ1-5	-	-	CASHPQAGSNQPQHF	TGTGCCAGCCACCCGCAGGCGGGCAGCAATCAGCCCCAGCATTTT
TRBV28	TRBJ2-7	-	-	CASRVDSPSYEQYF	TGTGCCAGCAGGGTGGACTCTCCCTCCTACGAGCAGTACTTC
TRBV5-1	TRBJ1-5	TRBD1	-	CASSTRQGRGQPQHF	TGCGCCAGCAGCACCCGACAGGGACGGGGTCAGCCCCAGCATTTT
TRBV6-5	TRBJ2-2	TRBD2	-	CASKRAGAGELFF	TGTGCCAGCAAAAGAGCGGGGGCCGGGGAGCTGTTTTTT
TRBV7-9	TRBJ2-1	TRBD2	-	CASSLEAGAAEKQFF	TGTGCCAGCAGCTTAGAAGCGGGAGCCGCGGAAAAGCAGTTCTTC